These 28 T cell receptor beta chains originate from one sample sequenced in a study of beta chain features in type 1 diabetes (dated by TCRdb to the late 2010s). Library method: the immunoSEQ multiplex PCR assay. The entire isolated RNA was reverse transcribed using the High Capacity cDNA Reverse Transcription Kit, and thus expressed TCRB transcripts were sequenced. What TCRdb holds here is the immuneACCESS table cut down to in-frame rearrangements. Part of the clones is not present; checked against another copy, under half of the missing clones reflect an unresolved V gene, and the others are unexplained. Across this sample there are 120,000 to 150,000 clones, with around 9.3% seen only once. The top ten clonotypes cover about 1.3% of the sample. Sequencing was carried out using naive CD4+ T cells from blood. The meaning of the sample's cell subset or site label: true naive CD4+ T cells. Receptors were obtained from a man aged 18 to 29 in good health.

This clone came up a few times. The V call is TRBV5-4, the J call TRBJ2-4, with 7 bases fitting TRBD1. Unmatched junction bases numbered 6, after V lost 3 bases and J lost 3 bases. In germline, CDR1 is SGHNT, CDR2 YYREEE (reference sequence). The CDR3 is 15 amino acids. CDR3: CASSSAGGGKNIQYF. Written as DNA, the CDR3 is TGTGCCAGCAGCTCAGCAGGGGGTGGCAAAAACATTCAGTACTTC.

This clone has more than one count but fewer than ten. The CDR3 loop reads CASRKTDDEKLFF. DNA of the CDR3: TGCGCCAGCAGAAAGACAGATGATGAAAAACTGTTTTTT. The V call is TRBV5-1, the J call TRBJ1-4; D is possibly TRBD1 (5 bases). The CDR3 runs 13 residues. Germline-derived CDR1 and CDR2 are SGHRS and YFSETQ. Between the trimmed V and J ends, which lost 5 bases and 6 bases, there was a span of 11 bases. Full variable domain (outside the CDR3, taken from reference TRBV5-1 and TRBJ1-4): KAGVTQTPRYLIKTRGQQVTLSCSPISGHRSVSWYQQTPGQGLQFLFEYFSETQRNKGNFPGRFSGRQFSNSRSEMNVSTLELGDSALYLCASRKTDDEKLFFGSGTQLSVL.

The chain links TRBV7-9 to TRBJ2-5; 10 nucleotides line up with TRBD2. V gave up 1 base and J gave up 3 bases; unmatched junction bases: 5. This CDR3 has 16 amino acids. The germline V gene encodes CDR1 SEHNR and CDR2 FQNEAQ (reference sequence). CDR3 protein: CASSLGGSGGKETQYF. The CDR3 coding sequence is TGTGCCAGCAGCTTAGGTGGTAGCGGGGGGAAAGAGACCCAGTACTTC.

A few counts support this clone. The CDR3 region has the DNA TGTGCCAGCAGTTATGCGCCGATGAGCTCTGGAAACACCATATATTTT. This codes for CASSYAPMSSGNTIYF. V usage is TRBV6-9 and J usage is TRBJ1-3; no firm D call. V was trimmed by 2 bases and J by 0 bases, leaving 11 bases between them. This CDR3 comprises 16 residues. Germline assignment: CDR1 MNHGY and CDR2 SVAAGI.

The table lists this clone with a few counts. The CDR3: CASSLGREKLFF. As DNA, the CDR3 is TGTGCCAGCAGCTTAGGCCGGGAAAAACTGTTTTTT. The J gene is TRBJ1-4, the V gene TRBV7-2; the D is unclear. V lost 1 base, J lost 8 bases, and 5 bases lay in between. The germline V gene has CDR1 SGHTA and CDR2 FQGNSA. The CDR3 extends over 12 amino acids.

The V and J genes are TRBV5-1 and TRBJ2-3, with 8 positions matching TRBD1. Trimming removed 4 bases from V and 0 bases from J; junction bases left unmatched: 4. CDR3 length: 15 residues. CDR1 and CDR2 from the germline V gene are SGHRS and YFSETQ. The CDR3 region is CASSPTGGSTDTQYF. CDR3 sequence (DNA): TGCGCCAGCAGCCCCACAGGGGGAAGCACAGATACGCAGTATTTT.

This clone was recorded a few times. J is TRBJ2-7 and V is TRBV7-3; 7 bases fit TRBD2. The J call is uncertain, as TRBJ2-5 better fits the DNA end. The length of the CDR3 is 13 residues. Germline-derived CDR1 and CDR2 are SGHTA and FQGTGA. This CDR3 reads CASSNGEGGTQYF. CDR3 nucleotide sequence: TGTGCCAGCAGTAACGGGGAGGGAGGGACCCAGTACTTC.

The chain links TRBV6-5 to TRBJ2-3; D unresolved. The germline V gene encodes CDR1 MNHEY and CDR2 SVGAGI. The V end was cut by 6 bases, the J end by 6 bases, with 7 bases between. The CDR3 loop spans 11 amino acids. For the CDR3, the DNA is TGTGCCAGCAGCCATGTGGATACGCAGTATTTT. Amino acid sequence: CASSHVDTQYF.

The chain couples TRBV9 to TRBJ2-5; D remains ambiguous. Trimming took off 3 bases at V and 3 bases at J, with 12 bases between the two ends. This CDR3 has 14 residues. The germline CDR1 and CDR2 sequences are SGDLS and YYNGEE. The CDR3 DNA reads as TGTGCCAGCAGCGCCGGCGGCAATGAAGAGACCCAGTACTTC. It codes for CASSAGGNEETQYF.

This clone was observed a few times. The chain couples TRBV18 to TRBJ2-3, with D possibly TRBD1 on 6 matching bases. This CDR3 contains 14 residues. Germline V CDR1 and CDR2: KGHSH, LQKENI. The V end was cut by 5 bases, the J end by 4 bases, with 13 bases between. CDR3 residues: CASSGTGSADTQYF. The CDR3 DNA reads TGTGCCAGCTCAGGTACAGGGAGCGCAGATACGCAGTATTTT.

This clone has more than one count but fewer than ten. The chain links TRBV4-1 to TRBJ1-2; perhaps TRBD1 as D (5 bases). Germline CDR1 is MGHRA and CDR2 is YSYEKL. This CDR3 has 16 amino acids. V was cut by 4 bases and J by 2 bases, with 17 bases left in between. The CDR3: CASSPRQGTFNYGYTF. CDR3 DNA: TGCGCCAGCAGCCCCCGGCAGGGAACCTTCAACTATGGCTACACCTTC.

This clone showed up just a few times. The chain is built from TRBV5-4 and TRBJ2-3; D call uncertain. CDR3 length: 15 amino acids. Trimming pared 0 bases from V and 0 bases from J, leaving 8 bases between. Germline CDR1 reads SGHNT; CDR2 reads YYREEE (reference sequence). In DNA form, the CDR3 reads TGTGCCAGCAGCTTGGGGTTTACTAGCACAGATACGCAGTATTTT. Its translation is CASSLGFTSTDTQYF.

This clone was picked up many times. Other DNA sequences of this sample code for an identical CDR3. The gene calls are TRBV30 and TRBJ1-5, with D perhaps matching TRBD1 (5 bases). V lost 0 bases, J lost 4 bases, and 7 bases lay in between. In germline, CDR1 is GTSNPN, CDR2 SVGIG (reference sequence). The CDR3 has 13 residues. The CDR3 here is CAWSVSGNQPQHF. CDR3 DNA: TGTGCCTGGAGTGTTTCAGGGAATCAGCCCCAGCATTTT.

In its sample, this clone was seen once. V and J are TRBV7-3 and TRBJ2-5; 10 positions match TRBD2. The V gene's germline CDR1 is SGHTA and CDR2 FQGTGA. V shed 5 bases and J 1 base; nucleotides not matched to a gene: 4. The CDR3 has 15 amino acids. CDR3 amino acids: CASSRERGGQETQYF. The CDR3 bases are TGTGCCAGCAGCCGCGAGCGGGGGGGCCAAGAGACCCAGTACTTC.

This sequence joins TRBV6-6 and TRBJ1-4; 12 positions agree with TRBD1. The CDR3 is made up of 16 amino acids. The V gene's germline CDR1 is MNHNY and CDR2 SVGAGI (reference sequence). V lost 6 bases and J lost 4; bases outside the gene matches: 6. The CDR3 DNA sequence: TGTGCCAGCAGCTGGGACAGGGGGCTTATTAATGAAAAACTGTTTTTT. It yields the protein CASSWDRGLINEKLFF.

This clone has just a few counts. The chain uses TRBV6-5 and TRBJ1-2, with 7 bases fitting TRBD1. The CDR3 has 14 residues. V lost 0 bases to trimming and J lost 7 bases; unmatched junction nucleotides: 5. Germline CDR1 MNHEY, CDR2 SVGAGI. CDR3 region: CASSYSYRGGGYTF. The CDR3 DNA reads TGTGCCAGCAGTTACTCTTACAGGGGAGGTGGCTACACCTTC.

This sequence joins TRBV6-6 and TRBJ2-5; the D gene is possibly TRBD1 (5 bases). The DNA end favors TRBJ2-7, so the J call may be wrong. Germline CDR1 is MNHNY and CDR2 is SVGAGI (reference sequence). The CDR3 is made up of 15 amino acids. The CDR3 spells CASSFTGNTLYEQYF. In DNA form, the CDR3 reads TGTGCCAGCAGTTTCACAGGAAACACCCTTTACGAGCAGTACTTC.

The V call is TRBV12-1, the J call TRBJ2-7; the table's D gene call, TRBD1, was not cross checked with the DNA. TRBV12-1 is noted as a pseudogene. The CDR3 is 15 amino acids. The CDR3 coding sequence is TGTGCCAGCAGCTGCGGTGGACAGGCTCGCTACGAGCAGTACTTC. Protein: CASSCGGQARYEQYF.

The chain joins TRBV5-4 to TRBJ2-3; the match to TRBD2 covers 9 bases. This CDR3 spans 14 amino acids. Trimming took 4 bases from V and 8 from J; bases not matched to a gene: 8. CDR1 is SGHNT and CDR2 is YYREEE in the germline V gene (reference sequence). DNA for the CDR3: TGTGCCAGCAGCGTACCTAGCGGGGTTGCTACGCAGTATTTT. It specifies CASSVPSGVATQYF. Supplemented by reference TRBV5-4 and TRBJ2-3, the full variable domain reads ETGVTQSPTHLIKTRGQQVTLRCSSQSGHNTVSWYQQALGQGPQFIFQYYREEENGRGNFPPRFSGLQFPNYSSELNVNALELDDSALYLCASSVPSGVATQYFGPGTRLTVL.

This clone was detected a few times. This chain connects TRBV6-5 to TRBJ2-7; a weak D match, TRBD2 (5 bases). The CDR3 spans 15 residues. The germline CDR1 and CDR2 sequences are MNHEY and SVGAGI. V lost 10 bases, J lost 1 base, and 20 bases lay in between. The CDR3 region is CATTRGLTNSYEQYF. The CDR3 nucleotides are TGTGCCACCACTCGAGGGTTGACTAATTCCTACGAGCAGTACTTC.

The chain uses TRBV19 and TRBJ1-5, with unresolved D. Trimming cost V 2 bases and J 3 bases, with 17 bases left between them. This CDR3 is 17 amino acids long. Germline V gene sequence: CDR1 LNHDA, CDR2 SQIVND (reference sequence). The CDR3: CASSIIFRGRNNQPQHF. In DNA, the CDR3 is TGTGCCAGTAGTATAATTTTCCGCGGCCGAAACAATCAGCCCCAGCATTTT.

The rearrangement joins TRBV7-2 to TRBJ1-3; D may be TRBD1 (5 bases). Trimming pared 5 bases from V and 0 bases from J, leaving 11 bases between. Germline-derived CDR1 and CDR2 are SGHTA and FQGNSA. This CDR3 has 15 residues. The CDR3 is CASSQQVTSGNTIYF. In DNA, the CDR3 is TGTGCCAGCAGCCAACAGGTGACCTCTGGAAACACCATATATTTT.

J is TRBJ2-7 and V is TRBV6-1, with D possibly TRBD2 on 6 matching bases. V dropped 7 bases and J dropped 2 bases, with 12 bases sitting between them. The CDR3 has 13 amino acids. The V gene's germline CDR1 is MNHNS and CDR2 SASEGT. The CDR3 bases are TGTGCCAGCACCAGGGACTCAGCCTACGAGCAGTACTTC. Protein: CASTRDSAYEQYF.

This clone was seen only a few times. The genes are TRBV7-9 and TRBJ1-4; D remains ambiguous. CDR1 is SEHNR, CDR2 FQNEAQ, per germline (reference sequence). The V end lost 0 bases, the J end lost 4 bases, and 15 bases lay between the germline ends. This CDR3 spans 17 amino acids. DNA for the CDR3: TGTGCCAGCAGCTTAGCGCGGGATGCGGGAAGTAATGAAAAACTGTTTTTT. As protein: CASSLARDAGSNEKLFF.

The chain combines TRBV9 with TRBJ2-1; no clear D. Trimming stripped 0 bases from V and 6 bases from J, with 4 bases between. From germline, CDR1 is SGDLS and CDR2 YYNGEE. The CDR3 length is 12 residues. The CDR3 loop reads CASSVAGNEQFF. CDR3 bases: TGTGCCAGCAGCGTAGCCGGCAATGAGCAGTTCTTC. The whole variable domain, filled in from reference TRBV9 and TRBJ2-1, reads DSGVTQTPKHLITATGQRVTLRCSPRSGDLSVYWYQQSLDQGLQFLIQYYNGEERAKGNILERFSAQQFPDLHSELNLSSLELGDSALYFCASSVAGNEQFFGPGTRLTVL.

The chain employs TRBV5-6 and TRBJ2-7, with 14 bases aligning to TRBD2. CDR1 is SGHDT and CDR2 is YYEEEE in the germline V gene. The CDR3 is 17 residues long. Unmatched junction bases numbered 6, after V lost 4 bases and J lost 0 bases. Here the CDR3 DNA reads TGTGCCAGCAGCCTCGGACTAGCGGGGGGTTTCTCCTACGAGCAGTACTTC. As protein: CASSLGLAGGFSYEQYF. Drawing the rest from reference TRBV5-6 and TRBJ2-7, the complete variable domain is DAGVTQSPTHLIKTRGQQVTLRCSPKSGHDTVSWYQQALGQGPQFIFQYYEEEERQRGNFPDRFSGHQFPNYSSELNVNALLLGDSALYLCASSLGLAGGFSYEQYFGPGTRLTVT.

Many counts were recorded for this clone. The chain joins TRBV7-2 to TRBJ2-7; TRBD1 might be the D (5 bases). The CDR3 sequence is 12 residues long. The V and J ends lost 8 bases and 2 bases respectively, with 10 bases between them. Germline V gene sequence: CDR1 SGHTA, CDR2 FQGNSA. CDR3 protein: CASGKGAYEQYF. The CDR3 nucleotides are TGTGCCAGCGGGAAAGGGGCCTACGAGCAGTACTTC.

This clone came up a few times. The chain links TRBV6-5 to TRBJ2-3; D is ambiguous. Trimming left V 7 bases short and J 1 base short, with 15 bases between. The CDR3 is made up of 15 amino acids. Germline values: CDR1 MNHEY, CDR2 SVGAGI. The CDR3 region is CASTPAGEGTDTQYF. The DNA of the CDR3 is TGTGCCAGCACCCCCGCTGGAGAGGGCACAGATACGCAGTATTTT.